The text below deals with one T cell receptor beta chain. Its antigen is not identified. Germline trimming cut 3 bases from V and 1 base from J; bases unmatched to any gene: 2. The CDR3 length is 16 residues. In germline, CDR1 is KGHDR, CDR2 SFDVKD. Each donor had around 9.8 milliliters of peripheral blood drawn. This entry belongs to a study of blood T cells in healthy people across ages. General observations from the study: PBMC samples, being unsorted, prevented any conclusive comparison of naive and antigen-experienced cells.

The use of a sample-barcoded 5' primer and a J-beta primer mix characterized a second PCR of roughly 7 to 12 cycles. TCRdb re-called the 5' RACE reads with MiXCR, one entry per CDR3 protein. The sample yields 850,000 to 1,000,000 distinct CDR3 sequences, roughly 51% seen once. The rearrangement uses TRBV24-1 and TRBJ2-1, with 10 bases fitting TRBD2. The material sequenced was blood. This receptor was taken from a woman in her fifties or sixties in good health. The CDR3 nucleotides are TGTGCCACCAGTGATGTAGCGGGAGGATCCTACAATGAGCAGTTCTTC. Its translation: CATSDVAGGSYNEQFF.